This TCR beta chain derives from a study of T cell clonotyping in hematopoietic cell transplantation. With V trimmed by 6 bases and J by 5 bases, 1 base remained unmatched. Germline V gene data show CDR1 as MNHEY and CDR2 as SVGAGI. CDR3 length: 14 residues. The assay was immunoSEQ multiplex PCR, and TCRdb's table has in-frame clones only and misses some. The sample lists approximately 4,100 clones; roughly 94% were seen once. Recipients were bled about 28 days pretransplant and at posttransplant days 30, 100, 180. This clone was recorded once. Its antigen is currently unknown. Broader study findings: Pathologically expanded recipient clonotypes increased progressively from day 30 to day 180 as diversity fell. Graft donor and pretransplant recipient Inverse Simpson Index values predicted broader posttransplant TCR diversity.

The source of this sequence is a male patient in his fifties who had an allogeneic stem cell transplant from a related donor, so the T cells may come from the graft donor. Some clones in this sample may be carry-over from other donors' samples. Source: PBMCs, taken 30 days after allogeneic stem cell transplant. This sequence joins TRBV6-5 and TRBJ2-1, with 13 nucleotides matching TRBD2. The chain's CDR3 is CASSTSGRDNEQFF. CDR3 bases: TGTGCCAGCAGCACTAGCGGGAGGGACAATGAGCAGTTCTTC.